The source of this TCR beta chain is a study of OX40 agonist ivuxolimab in advanced cancers. Some background on the complete study: Ivuxolimab was an agonistic, fully human IgG2 monoclonal antibody directed against OX40 (CD134), a costimulatory receptor. Prior anti-PD-1, anti-PD-L1 or anti-CTLA-4 therapy was permitted, and about 40% of dose-escalation patients had received checkpoint inhibitors. The dose-escalation cohort was approximately 83% male with a mean age of about 60 years, ranging from roughly 23 to 90. The paper describes the monotherapy dose-escalation part (N of about 50 patients) of the phase I trial of ivuxolimab. Of the roughly 50 dose-escalation patients, hepatocellular carcinoma was present in about 20, melanoma in around 15, renal cell carcinoma in 9 and head and neck cancer in 9. Peripheral TCRbeta sequencing was intended to test whether TCR sequence diversity was altered and clonal T-cell expansion was caused by ivuxolimab. Partial responses were achieved by three dose-escalation patients, of whom one had hepatocellular carcinoma and two had cutaneous melanoma. Intravenous ivuxolimab was administered to patients every 2 weeks at six dose levels: 0.01, 0.1, 0.3, 1.5, 3 and 10 mg/kg.

Genomic DNA was isolated from the sorted cells so that the TCRbeta CDR3 region could be sequenced. TCRbeta CDR3 regions were sequenced using the immunoSEQ Assay. The immuneACCESS repertoire file appears here via TCRdb, limited to in-frame rearrangements. These files lack a portion of the clones; in checked studies, under half of the deficit traces to unresolved V genes, and the cause of the others is not known. This sample lists some 76,000 clones; around four fifths were detected once. Roughly 1.9% of the sample is in the top ten clones. Concerning this clone itself: Its antigen is unknown. No much larger clonotype is one base removed from it; base qualities were not supplied.

The trial excluded patients who had a history of autoimmune disease or were on systemic immunosuppression. Peripheral blood for TCR sequencing was collected from all dose cohorts at baseline, on cycle 4 day 1, and on cycle 7 day 1. The samples were taken from a phase I, first-in-human, multicenter, open-label dose-escalation trial of ivuxolimab. Adults with locally advanced or metastatic melanoma, renal cell carcinoma, hepatocellular carcinoma or head and neck squamous cell carcinoma were enrolled in the trial. CD4+ and CD8+ T cells were sorted separately from peripheral blood before TCR sequencing. What the research found in general, with its limitations: At doses of 0.1 to 3.0 mg/kg, clonal expansion of both CD4+ and CD8+ blood T cells was observed from baseline to week 6. In the 0.1-3.0 mg/kg groups, partial responders were among the patients with the lowest normalized peripheral clonal expansion, particularly in CD8+ T cells. On average, CD8+ T cells showed more expanded clones than CD4+ T cells after ivuxolimab. The antigen specificity of the peripheral T cells that underwent clonal expansion was not determined. Low levels of normalized T-cell clonal expansion were also seen in some nonresponding patients.

Counted from cysteine to phenylalanine, this CDR3 has 15 amino acids. CDR3 DNA is the only sequence kept; it has 45 bases, read in frame from the first base. V trim: 1 base; J trim: 4 bases; unmatched bases: 5. CDR1 and CDR2, per the germline V gene, are MNHNS and SASEGT. Here the chain combines TRBV6-1 and TRBJ2-7; 9 bases in the middle match TRBD1. The source material was CD4+ or CD8+ T cells sorted from blood, sampled in a trial of the OX40 agonist ivuxolimab. This TCR was recovered from an adult with an advanced solid tumor such as melanoma, head and neck, liver or kidney cancer. The CDR3 region: CASSEGGTGRYEQYF. The DNA is TGTGCCAGCAGTGAAGGCGGGACAGGGAGATACGAGCAGTACTTC.